This T cell receptor (beta chain) was sequenced in a study of beta chain features in type 1 diabetes. Findings of the study overall: The naive, central memory and Treg TCRB repertoires of patients appeared to be more similar to one another than those of healthy donors. The study found moderately but significantly shorter TCRB CDR3s in all four CD4+ subsets of Type 1 diabetes patients. There was a possibility that cDNA sequencing over-represented cells with high TCR expression.

cDNA synthesis used the whole RNA isolate, giving expressed TCRB sequences. The protocol was immunoSEQ multiplex PCR, while the TCRdb copy is restricted to in-frame clones and leaves out a portion. Here the sample spans about 340,000 clones, around 9.7% being singletons. The sample holds a few counts of this clone. Antigen unknown. This CDR3 has 14 amino acids. CDR1 and CDR2 from the germline V gene are MNHGY and SAAAGT. Trimming stripped 8 bases from V and 0 bases from J, with 14 bases between. V is TRBV6-8 and J is TRBJ2-7; D gene uncertain. This clonotype was obtained from a man younger than 45 with type 1 diabetes. Input material: central memory CD4+ T cells from blood. The CDR3 reads CASGHGGDSYEQYF. In nucleotides, the CDR3 is TGTGCCAGCGGGCACGGCGGCGACTCCTACGAGCAGTACTTC.